This TCR beta chain was captured in a study of T-cell reconstitution after alpha-beta-depleted transplantation in children. Study-wide findings and caveats: Approximately two months post-transplant, alpha-beta T cells reportedly originated from several hundred expanded graft clones. Some patients' high day-60 TCRbeta diversity was attributed to recipient cells surviving conditioning. When one year had passed after transplant, most T-cell counts and diversity came from newly produced T cells.

CDR1 and CDR2 (germline): LNHNV, YYDKDF (reference sequence). V gave up 3 bases and J gave up 7 bases, with 13 bases separating them. The CDR3 extends over 14 amino acids. About this clonotype itself: Its matching antigen is unknown.

The library targeted TCRbeta and was prepared with unique molecular identifiers. TCRdb called the PCR reads again in MiXCR, with one record for every CDR3 protein. The table records about 980,000 distinct CDR3 sequences, around 30% of them present only once. The chain recombines TRBV15 with TRBJ2-1, with D perhaps TRBD2 (7 bases). Material: PBMCs, mostly from graft donor cells, obtained 360 days after TCRalphabeta/CD19-depleted stem cell transplant. The TCR comes from a boy under two years old who had a stem cell transplant for SCID, so the T cells may come from the graft donor. CDR3: CATSRGGGRNEQFF. The CDR3 nucleotides read TGTGCCACCAGCAGGGGGGGGGGGCGTAATGAGCAGTTCTTC.